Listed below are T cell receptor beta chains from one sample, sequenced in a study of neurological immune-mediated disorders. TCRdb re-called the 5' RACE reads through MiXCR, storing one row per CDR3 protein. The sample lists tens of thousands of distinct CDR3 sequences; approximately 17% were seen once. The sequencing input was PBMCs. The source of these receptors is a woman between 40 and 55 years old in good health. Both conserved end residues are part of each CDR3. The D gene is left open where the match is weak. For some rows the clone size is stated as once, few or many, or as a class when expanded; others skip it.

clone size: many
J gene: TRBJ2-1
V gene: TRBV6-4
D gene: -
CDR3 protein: CASSDSEGHPYNEQFF
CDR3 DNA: TGTGCCAGCAGTGACTCTGAGGGGCACCCGTACAATGAGCAGTTCTTC

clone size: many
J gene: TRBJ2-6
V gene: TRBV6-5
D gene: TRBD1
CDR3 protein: CASSYSRTGLSGANVLTF
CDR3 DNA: TGTGCCAGCAGTTACTCAAGGACAGGGCTCTCGGGGGCCAACGTCCTGACTTTC

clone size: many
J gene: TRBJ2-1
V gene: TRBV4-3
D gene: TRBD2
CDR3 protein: CASSQAGTSGPGEQFF
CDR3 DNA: TGCGCCAGCAGCCAAGCCGGGACTAGCGGGCCCGGAGAGCAGTTCTTC

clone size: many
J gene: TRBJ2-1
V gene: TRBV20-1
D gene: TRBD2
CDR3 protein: CSARDSTSGTYNEQFF
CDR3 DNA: TGCAGTGCTAGAGACTCGACTAGCGGGACCTACAATGAGCAGTTCTTC

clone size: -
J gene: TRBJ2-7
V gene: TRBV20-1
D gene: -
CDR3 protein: CSAGRPGVSYEQYF
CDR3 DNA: TGCAGTGCCGGACGACCAGGTGTATCCTACGAGCAGTACTTC

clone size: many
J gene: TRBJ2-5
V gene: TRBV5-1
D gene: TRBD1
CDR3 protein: CASTDRGSETQYF
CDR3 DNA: TGCGCCAGCACAGACAGGGGGTCAGAGACCCAGTACTTC

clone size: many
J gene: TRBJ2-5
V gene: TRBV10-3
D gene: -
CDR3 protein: CATQDLGETQYF
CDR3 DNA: TGTGCCACCCAAGACCTGGGGGAGACCCAGTACTTC

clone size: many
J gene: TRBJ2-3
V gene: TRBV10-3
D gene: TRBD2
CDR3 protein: CATSSGGGTDTQYF
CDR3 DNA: TGTGCCACCAGCAGCGGGGGAGGCACAGATACGCAGTATTTT

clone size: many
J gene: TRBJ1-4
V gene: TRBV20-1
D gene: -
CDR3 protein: CSARPRGLEGWEKLFF
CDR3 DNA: TGCAGTGCTAGGCCCCGGGGATTGGAAGGTTGGGAAAAACTGTTTTTT

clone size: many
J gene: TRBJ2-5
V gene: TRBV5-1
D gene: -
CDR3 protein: CASNRDIGGETQYF
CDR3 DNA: TGCGCCAGCAACCGGGACATTGGCGGAGAGACCCAGTACTTC

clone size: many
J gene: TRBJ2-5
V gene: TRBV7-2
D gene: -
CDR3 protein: CASSFDVGRQETQYF
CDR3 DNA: TGTGCCAGCAGCTTTGACGTGGGCAGGCAAGAGACCCAGTACTTC

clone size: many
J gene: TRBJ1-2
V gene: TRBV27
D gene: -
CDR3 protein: CASLSPNGYTF
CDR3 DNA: TGTGCCAGCCTAAGCCCCAATGGCTACACCTTC

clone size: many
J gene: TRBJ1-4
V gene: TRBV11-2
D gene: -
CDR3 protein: CASSLAQAVRDEKLFF
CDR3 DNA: TGTGCCAGCAGCTTAGCACAGGCAGTAAGGGATGAAAAACTGTTTTTT

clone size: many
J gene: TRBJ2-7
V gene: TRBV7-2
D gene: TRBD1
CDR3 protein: CASSNGAGTGGLLGYEQYF
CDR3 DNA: TGTGCCAGCAGCAATGGAGCCGGGACAGGGGGCTTGCTGGGCTACGAGCAGTACTTC

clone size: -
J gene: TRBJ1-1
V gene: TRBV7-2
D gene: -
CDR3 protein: CASTVSQNTEAFF
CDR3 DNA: TGTGCCAGCACCGTTTCACAGAACACTGAAGCTTTCTTT

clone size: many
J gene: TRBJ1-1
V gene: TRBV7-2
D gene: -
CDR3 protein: CASSFRVSTEAFF
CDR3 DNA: TGTGCCAGCAGCTTCAGGGTTAGCACTGAAGCTTTCTTT

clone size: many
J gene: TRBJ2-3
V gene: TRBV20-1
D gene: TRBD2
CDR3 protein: CSASPPLGGGDTTDTQYF
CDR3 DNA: TGCAGTGCTAGTCCACCCCTTGGCGGGGGGGATACCACAGATACGCAGTATTTT

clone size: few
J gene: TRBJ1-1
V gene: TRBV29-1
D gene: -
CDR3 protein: CSGQVMNTEAFF
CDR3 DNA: TGCAGCGGACAGGTCATGAACACTGAAGCTTTCTTT

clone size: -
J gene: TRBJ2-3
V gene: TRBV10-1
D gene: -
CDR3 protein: CASSEFREDTQYF
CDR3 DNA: TGCGCCAGCAGTGAGTTCCGAGAAGATACGCAGTATTTT

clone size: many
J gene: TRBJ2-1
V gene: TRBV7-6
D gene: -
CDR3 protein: CASGPGTDSNEQFF
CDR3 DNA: TGTGCCAGCGGGCCCGGGACTGACTCCAATGAGCAGTTCTTC

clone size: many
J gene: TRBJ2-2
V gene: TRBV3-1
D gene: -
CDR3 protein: CASSRGARTGELFF
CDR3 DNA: TGTGCCAGCAGTCGGGGGGCCCGAACCGGGGAGCTGTTTTTT

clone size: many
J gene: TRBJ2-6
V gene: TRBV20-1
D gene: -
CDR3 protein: CSARDLQGLSGANVLTF
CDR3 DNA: TGCAGTGCTAGAGATCTCCAGGGACTCTCTGGGGCCAACGTCCTGACTTTC

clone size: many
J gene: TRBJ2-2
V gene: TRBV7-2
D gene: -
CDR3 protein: CASSFQGRGELFF
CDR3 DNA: TGTGCCAGCAGCTTTCAGGGGCGGGGGGAGCTGTTTTTT

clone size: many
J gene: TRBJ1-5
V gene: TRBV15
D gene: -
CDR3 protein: CATSTRTVSNQPQHF
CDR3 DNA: TGTGCCACCAGCACCCGGACGGTTAGCAATCAGCCCCAGCATTTT

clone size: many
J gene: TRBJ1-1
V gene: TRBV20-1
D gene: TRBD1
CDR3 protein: CSALRQGRDTEAFF
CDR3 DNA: TGCAGTGCTTTGCGACAGGGAAGGGACACTGAAGCTTTCTTT

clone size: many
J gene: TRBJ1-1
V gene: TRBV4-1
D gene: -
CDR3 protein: CASSHVGGNTEAFF
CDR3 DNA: TGCGCCAGCAGCCATGTCGGGGGTAACACTGAAGCTTTCTTT

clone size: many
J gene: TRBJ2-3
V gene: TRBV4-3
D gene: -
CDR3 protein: CASSQGGPYPTDTQYF
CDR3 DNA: TGCGCCAGCAGCCAAGGCGGGCCCTACCCCACAGATACGCAGTATTTT

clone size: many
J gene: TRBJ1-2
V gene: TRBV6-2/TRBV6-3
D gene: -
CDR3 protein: CASSLNLGGYTF
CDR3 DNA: TGTGCCAGCAGTCTTAATCTGGGTGGCTACACCTTC

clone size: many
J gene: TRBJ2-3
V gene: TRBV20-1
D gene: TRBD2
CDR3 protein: CSALGGGGALAPPTDTQYF
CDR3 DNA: TGCAGTGCACTCGGGGGCGGGGGGGCCTTGGCGCCCCCCACAGATACGCAGTATTTT